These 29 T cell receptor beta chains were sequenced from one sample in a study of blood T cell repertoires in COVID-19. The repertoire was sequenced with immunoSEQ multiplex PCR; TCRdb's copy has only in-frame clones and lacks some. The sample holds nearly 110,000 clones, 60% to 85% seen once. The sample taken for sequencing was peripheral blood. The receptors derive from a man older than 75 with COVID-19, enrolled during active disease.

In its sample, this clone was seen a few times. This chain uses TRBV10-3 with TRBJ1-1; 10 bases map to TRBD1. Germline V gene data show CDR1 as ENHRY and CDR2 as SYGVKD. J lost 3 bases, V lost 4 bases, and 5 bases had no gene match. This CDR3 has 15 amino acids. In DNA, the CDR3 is TGTGCCATCAGTGCCGGGACAGGGGTCTACACTGAAGCTTTCTTT. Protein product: CAISAGTGVYTEAFF.

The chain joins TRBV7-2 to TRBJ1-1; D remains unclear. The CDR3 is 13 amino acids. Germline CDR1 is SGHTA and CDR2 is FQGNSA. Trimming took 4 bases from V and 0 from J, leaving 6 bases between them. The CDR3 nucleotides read TGTGCCAGCAGCTCCTGGCTGAACACTGAAGCTTTCTTT. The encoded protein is CASSSWLNTEAFF. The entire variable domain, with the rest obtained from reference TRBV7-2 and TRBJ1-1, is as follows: GAGVSQSPSNKVTEKGKDVELRCDPISGHTALYWYRQSLGQGLEFLIYFQGNSAPDKSGLPSDRFSAERTGGSVSTLTIQRTQQEDSAVYLCASSSWLNTEAFFGQGTRLTVV.

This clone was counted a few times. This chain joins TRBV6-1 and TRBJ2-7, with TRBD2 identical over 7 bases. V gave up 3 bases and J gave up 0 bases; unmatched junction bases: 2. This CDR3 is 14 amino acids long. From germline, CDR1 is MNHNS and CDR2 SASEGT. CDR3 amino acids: CASSELADSYEQYF. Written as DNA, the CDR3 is TGTGCCAGCAGTGAGCTAGCGGACTCCTACGAGCAGTACTTC.

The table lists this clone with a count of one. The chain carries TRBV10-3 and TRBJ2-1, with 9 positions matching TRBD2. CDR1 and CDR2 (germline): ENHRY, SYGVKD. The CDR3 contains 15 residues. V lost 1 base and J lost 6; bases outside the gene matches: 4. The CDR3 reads CAISELAGVRNEQFF. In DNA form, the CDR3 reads TGTGCCATCAGTGAGTTAGCGGGAGTCCGCAATGAGCAGTTCTTC.

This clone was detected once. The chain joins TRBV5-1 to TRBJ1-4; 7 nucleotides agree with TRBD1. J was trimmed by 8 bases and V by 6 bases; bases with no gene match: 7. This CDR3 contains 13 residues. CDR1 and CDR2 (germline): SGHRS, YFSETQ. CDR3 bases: TGCGCCAGCAAGACAGGGCCGGGGGAAAAACTGTTTTTT. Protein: CASKTGPGEKLFF.

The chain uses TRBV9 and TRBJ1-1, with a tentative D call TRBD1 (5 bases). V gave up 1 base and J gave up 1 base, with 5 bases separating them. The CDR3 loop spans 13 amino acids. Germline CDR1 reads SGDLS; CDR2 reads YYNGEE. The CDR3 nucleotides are TGTGCCAGCAGCGTACAGGGGAACACTGAAGCTTTCTTT. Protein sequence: CASSVQGNTEAFF.

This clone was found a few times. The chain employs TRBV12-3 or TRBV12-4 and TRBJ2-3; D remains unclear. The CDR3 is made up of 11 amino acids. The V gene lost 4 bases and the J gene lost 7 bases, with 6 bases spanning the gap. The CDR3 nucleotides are TGTGCCAGCAGTTATGGCAATACGCAGTATTTT. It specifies CASSYGNTQYF.

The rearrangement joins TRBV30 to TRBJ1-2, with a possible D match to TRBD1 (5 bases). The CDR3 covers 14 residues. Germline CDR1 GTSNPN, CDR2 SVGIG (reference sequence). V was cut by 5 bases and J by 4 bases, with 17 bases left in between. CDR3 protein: CAWGGFGQIYGYTF. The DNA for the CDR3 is TGTGCCTGGGGGGGTTTTGGGCAGATCTATGGCTACACCTTC.

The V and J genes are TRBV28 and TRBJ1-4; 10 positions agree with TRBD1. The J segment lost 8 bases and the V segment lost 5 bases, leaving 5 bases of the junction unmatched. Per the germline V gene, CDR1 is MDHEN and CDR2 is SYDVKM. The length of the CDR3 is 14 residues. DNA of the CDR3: TGTGCCAGCAGTCTCTCGACAGGGGGCGAAAAACTGTTTTTT. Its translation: CASSLSTGGEKLFF.

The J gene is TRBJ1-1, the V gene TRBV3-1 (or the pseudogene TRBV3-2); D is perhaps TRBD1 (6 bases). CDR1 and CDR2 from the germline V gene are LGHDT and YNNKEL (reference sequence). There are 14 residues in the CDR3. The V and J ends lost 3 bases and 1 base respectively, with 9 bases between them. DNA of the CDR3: TGTGCCAGCAGCCAGGTACAGGGGAACACTGAAGCTTTCTTT. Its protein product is CASSQVQGNTEAFF.

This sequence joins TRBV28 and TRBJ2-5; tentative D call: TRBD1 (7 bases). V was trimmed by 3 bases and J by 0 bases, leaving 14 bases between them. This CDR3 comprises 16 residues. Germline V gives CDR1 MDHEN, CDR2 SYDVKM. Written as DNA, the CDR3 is TGTGCCAGCAGTTTGGCGGGACAGACCTACCAAGAGACCCAGTACTTC. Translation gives CASSLAGQTYQETQYF.

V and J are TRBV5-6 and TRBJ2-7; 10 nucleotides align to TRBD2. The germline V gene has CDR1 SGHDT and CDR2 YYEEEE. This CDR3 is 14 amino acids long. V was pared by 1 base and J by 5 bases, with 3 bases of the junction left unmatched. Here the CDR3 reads CASSLLAGENEQYF. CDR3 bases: TGTGCCAGCAGCTTGCTAGCGGGAGAGAACGAGCAGTACTTC.

The DNA of the CDR3 is TGTGCTAGTGGTTTGGGGCACAATGAGCAGTTCTTC. It encodes CASGLGHNEQFF. This rearrangement joins TRBV12-5 to TRBJ2-1; D call uncertain. Germline V lookup: CDR1 LGHNT, CDR2 FRNRAP. The CDR3 has 12 residues. Trimming took off 1 base at V and 5 bases at J, with 3 bases between the two ends. The full variable domain, in which reference TRBV12-5 and TRBJ2-1 provide the parts outside the CDR3, is DARVTQTPRHKVTEMGQEVTMRCQPILGHNTVFWYRQTMMQGLELLAYFRNRAPLDDSGMPKDRFSAEMPDATLATLKIQPSEPRDSAVYFCASGLGHNEQFFGPGTRLTVL.

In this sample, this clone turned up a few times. CDR3: CASNAAGAQYF. CDR3 coding DNA: TGTGCCAGCAACGCCGCCGGGGCGCAGTATTTT. The chain combines TRBV7-9 with TRBJ2-3, with D possibly matching TRBD2 (5 bases). CDR3 length: 11 amino acids. Looked up from germline, CDR1 is SEHNR and CDR2 is FQNEAQ (reference sequence). The V and J ends lost 7 bases and 10 bases respectively, with 12 bases between them.

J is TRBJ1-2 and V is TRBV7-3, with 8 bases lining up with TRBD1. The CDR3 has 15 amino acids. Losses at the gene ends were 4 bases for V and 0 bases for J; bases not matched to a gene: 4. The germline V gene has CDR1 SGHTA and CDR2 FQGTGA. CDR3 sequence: CASSYTGGTNYGYTF. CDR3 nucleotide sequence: TGTGCCAGCAGCTACACAGGGGGGACTAACTATGGCTACACCTTC.

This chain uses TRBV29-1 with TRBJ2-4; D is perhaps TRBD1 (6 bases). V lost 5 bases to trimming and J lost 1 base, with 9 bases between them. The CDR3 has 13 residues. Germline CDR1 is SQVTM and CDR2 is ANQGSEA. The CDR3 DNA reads TGCAGCGTTAGAGACAGGGCCAAAAACATTCAGTACTTC. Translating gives CSVRDRAKNIQYF.

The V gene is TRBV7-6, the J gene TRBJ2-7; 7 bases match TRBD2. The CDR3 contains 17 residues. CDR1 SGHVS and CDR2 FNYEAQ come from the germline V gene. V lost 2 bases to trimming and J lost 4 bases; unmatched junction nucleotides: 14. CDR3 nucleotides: TGTGCCAGCAGCTTAAAACCCACTTGGGAGGGCCAGTACGAGCAGTACTTC. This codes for CASSLKPTWEGQYEQYF.

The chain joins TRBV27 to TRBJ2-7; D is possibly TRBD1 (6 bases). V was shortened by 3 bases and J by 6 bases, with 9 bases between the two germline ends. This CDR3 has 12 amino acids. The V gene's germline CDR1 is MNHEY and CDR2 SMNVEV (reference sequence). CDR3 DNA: TGTGCCAGCAGTTTTACAGGGTCCGAGCAGTACTTC. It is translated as CASSFTGSEQYF.

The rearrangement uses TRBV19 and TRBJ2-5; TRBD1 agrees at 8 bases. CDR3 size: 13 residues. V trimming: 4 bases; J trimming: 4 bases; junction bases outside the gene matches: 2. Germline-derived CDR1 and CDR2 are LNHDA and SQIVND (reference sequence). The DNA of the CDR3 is TGTGCCAGTAGTACAGGGGGCAGAGAGACCCAGTACTTC. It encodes CASSTGGRETQYF.

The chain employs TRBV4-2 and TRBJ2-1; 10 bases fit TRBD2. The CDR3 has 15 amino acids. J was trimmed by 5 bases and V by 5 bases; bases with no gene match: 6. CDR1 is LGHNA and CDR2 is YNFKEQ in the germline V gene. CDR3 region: CASSDGTSANNEQFF. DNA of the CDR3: TGTGCCAGCAGCGATGGGACTAGCGCTAACAATGAGCAGTTCTTC.

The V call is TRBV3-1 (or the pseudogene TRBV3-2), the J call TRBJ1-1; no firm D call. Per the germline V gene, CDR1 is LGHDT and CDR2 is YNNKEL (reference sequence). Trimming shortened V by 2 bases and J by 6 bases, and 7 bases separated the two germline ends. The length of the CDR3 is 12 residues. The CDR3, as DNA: TGTGCCAGCAGCCAATTTTTCGCTGAAGCTTTCTTT. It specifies CASSQFFAEAFF.

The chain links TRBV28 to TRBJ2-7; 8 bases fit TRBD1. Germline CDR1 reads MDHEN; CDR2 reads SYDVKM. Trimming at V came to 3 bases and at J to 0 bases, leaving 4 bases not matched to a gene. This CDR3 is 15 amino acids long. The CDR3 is CASSLYRGDSYEQYF. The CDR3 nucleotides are TGTGCCAGCAGTTTGTACAGGGGGGACTCCTACGAGCAGTACTTC.

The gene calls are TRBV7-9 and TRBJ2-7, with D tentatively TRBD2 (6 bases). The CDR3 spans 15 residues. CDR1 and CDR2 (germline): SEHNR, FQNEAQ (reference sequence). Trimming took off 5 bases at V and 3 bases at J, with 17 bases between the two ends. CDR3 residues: CASSGGTSTFYEQYF. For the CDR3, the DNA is TGTGCCAGCAGCGGAGGGACTTCTACCTTCTACGAGCAGTACTTC. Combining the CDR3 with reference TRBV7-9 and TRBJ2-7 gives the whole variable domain DTGVSQNPRHKITKRGQNVTFRCDPISEHNRLYWYRQTLGQGPEFLTYFQNEAQLEKSRLLSDRFSAERPKGSFSTLEIQRTEQGDSAMYLCASSGGTSTFYEQYFGPGTRLTVT.

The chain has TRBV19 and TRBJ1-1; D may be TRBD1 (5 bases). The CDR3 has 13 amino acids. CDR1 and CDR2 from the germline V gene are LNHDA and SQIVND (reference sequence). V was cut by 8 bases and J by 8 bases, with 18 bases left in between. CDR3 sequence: CASSFKGRREAFF. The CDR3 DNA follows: TGTGCCAGTTCCTTCAAGGGGCGACGGGAAGCTTTCTTT. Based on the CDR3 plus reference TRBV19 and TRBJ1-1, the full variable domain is DGGITQSPKYLFRKEGQNVTLSCEQNLNHDAMYWYRQDPGQGLRLIYYSQIVNDFQKGDIAEGYSVSREKKESFPLTVTSAQKNPTAFYLCASSFKGRREAFFGQGTRLTVV.

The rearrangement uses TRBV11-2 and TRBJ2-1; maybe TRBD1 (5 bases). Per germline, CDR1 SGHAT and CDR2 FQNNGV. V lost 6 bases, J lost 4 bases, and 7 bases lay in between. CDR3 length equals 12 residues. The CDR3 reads CASRGDYNEQFF. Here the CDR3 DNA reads TGTGCCAGCAGAGGGGATTACAATGAGCAGTTCTTC.

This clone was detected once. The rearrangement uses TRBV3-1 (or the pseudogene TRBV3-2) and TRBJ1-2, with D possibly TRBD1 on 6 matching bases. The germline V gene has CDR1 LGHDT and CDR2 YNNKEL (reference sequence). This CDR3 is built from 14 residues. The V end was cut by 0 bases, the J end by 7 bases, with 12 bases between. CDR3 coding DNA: TGTGCCAGCAGCCAAGATGGGGGGGCAGGTGGCTACACCTTC. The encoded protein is CASSQDGGAGGYTF.

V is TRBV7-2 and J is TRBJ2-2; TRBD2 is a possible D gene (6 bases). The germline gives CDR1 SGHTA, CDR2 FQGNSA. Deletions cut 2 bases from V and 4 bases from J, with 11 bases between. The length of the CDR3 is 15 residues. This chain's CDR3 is CASSLKWGGTGELFF. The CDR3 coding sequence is TGTGCCAGCAGCTTAAAGTGGGGAGGCACCGGGGAGCTGTTTTTT.

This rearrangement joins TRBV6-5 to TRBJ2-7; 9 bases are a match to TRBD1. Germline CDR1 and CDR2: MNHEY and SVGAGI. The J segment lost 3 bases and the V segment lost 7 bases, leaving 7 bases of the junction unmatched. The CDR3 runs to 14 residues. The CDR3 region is CASTRDRVSYEQYF. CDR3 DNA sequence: TGTGCCAGCACCCGGGACAGGGTGAGCTACGAGCAGTACTTC.

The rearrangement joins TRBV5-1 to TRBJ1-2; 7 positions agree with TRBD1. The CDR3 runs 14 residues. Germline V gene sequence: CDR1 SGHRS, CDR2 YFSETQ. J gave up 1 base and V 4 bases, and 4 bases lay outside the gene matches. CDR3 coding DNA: TGCGCCAGCAGCGAAGGACAGGTTAACTATGGCTACACCTTC. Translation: CASSEGQVNYGYTF.